The 27 T cell receptor beta chains in this list originate from one sample, sequenced in a study of blood T cell repertoires in COVID-19. Using immunoSEQ multiplex PCR, the repertoire was profiled, and TCRdb retains in-frame clones only, with some absent. The table records approximately 14,000 clones, about 86% of them present only once. The specimen was peripheral blood. The source is a human donor in a cohort sampled during active COVID-19.

V usage is TRBV3-1 (or the pseudogene TRBV3-2) and J usage is TRBJ2-2, with 7 bases that match TRBD1. J lost 2 bases, V lost 9 bases, and 6 bases had no gene match. Looked up from germline, CDR1 is LGHDT and CDR2 is YNNKEL (reference sequence). The CDR3 is made up of 14 amino acids. CDR3 region: CASEQGVNTGELFF. DNA of the CDR3: TGTGCCAGTGAGCAGGGGGTTAACACCGGGGAGCTGTTTTTT.

This chain links TRBV15 with TRBJ1-2, with D hard to call. V was clipped by 0 bases and J by 4 bases, with 12 bases between them. The CDR3 covers 15 residues. Germline values: CDR1 LNHNV, CDR2 YYDKDF (reference sequence). The CDR3 DNA reads as TGTGCCACCAGCAGAGATCAAGCCACCGCCTATGGCTACACCTTC. Translating it yields CATSRDQATAYGYTF.

The rearrangement joins TRBV9 to TRBJ1-6; 8 bases match TRBD1. Germline CDR1 reads SGDLS; CDR2 reads YYNGEE. This CDR3 contains 16 residues. Trimming cost V 0 bases and J 9 bases; bases outside gene matches: 8. The CDR3 reads CASSVGGPGGFSPLHF. CDR3 DNA: TGTGCCAGCAGCGTAGGGGGGCCAGGGGGCTTTTCACCCCTCCACTTT.

Only one count was recorded for this clone. The chain recombines TRBV2 with TRBJ2-4; the D is unclear. The CDR3 consists of 15 residues. Germline V CDR1 and CDR2: SNHLY, FYNNEI. The V end lost 4 bases, the J end lost 0 bases, and 10 bases lay between the germline ends. The CDR3 region is CASSVAALAKNIQYF. For the CDR3, the DNA is TGTGCCAGCAGTGTTGCGGCTCTAGCCAAAAACATTCAGTACTTC.

This chain joins TRBV6-5 and TRBJ2-5; D possibly corresponds to TRBD2 (6 bases). Trimming stripped 0 bases from V and 1 base from J, with 12 bases between. The CDR3 contains 16 residues. Germline loops: CDR1 MNHEY, CDR2 SVGAGI. The CDR3 region is CASSYSSWTTQETQYF. The CDR3 region has the DNA TGTGCCAGCAGTTACTCTTCGTGGACTACCCAAGAGACCCAGTACTTC.

This clone occurred once. The chain has TRBV19 and TRBJ1-5; 7 positions match TRBD1. J gave up 0 bases and V 9 bases, and 5 bases lay outside the gene matches. CDR1 LNHDA and CDR2 SQIVND come from the germline V gene (reference sequence). This CDR3 is 14 amino acids long. CDR3 coding DNA: TGTGCCAGCGGGACAGCTTATAGCAATCAGCCCCAGCATTTT. It specifies CASGTAYSNQPQHF.

This clone was seen only once. The genes are TRBV7-9 and TRBJ2-7; a possible D gene is TRBD2 (6 bases). The germline V and J ends were trimmed by 5 bases and 3 bases, with 17 bases remaining between them. The germline CDR1 and CDR2 sequences are SEHNR and FQNEAQ (reference sequence). CDR3 length: 15 residues. CDR3: CASSPLSGPGYEQYF. The CDR3 DNA sequence: TGTGCCAGCAGCCCCCTGAGCGGGCCGGGCTACGAGCAGTACTTC. Supplemented by reference TRBV7-9 and TRBJ2-7, the full variable domain reads DTGVSQNPRHKITKRGQNVTFRCDPISEHNRLYWYRQTLGQGPEFLTYFQNEAQLEKSRLLSDRFSAERPKGSFSTLEIQRTEQGDSAMYLCASSPLSGPGYEQYFGPGTRLTVT.

This clone was seen a few times. One end of the junction does not line up with germline, which may come from a read error. The rearrangement uses TRBV7-8 and TRBJ2-7; TRBD2 aligns across 15 bases. The CDR3 totals 15 residues. CDR1 and CDR2 from the germline V gene are SGHVS and FQNEAQ. The CDR3 region has the DNA TGTGCCAGCAGCCCCACCGGGACTAGCGGGGGGCCTCTCCGCTTC. The encoded protein is CASSPTGTSGGPLRF.

This chain uses TRBV6-2 or TRBV6-3 with TRBJ2-1, with 7 nucleotides matching TRBD2. The V and J ends lost 2 bases and 8 bases, in that order; junction bases with no gene match: 15. The CDR3 sequence is 17 residues long. Germline lookup yields CDR1 MNHEY and CDR2 SVGEGT. The CDR3 region has the DNA TGTGCCAGCAGTTACCGCCCCAGCGGGGTCGGAAGAGATGAGCAGTTCTTC. Translating gives CASSYRPSGVGRDEQFF.

The rearrangement joins TRBV3-1 (or the pseudogene TRBV3-2) to TRBJ2-5; 8 positions match TRBD1. Germline CDR1 is LGHDT and CDR2 is YNNKEL (reference sequence). After removal of 2 bases from V and 4 bases from J, the junction contained 9 bases not matched to a gene. The CDR3 consists of 16 residues. The CDR3 DNA follows: TGTGCCAGCAGCCAAACCGGGACAGGCTTGGGAGAGACCCAGTACTTC. The encoded protein is CASSQTGTGLGETQYF.

This chain connects TRBV6-5 to TRBJ1-2; D is perhaps TRBD1 (6 bases). CDR1 and CDR2 (germline): MNHEY, SVGAGI. The CDR3 loop spans 13 amino acids. The V and J ends lost 5 bases and 5 bases respectively, with 12 bases between them. The CDR3 nucleotides are TGTGCCAGCAGTCAAACAGGGTCTTATGGCTACACCTTC. Translating it yields CASSQTGSYGYTF.

V and J are TRBV9 and TRBJ2-5; 9 bases line up with TRBD1. Losses at the gene ends were 0 bases for V and 5 bases for J; bases not matched to a gene: 8. Germline-derived CDR1 and CDR2 are SGDLS and YYNGEE. This CDR3 is 16 amino acids long. As DNA, the CDR3 is TGTGCCAGCAGCGTAGAACAGGGGGCGTCGGGGGAGACCCAGTACTTC. Protein sequence: CASSVEQGASGETQYF.

The chain employs TRBV7-2 and TRBJ1-2; no clear D gene. In germline, CDR1 is SGHTA, CDR2 FQGNSA. The CDR3 is 15 amino acids. V lost 1 base and J lost 3, with 12 bases in between. This CDR3 is CASSLVPSPDYGYTF. The CDR3, as DNA: TGTGCCAGCAGCTTAGTGCCCTCCCCGGACTATGGCTACACCTTC.

CDR3 residues: CATTQSGGWHEQYF. CDR3 coding DNA: TGTGCCACCACCCAATCAGGGGGCTGGCACGAGCAGTACTTC. The chain joins TRBV6-5 to TRBJ2-7; 8 positions agree with TRBD1. J lost 5 bases, V lost 10 bases, and 13 bases had no gene match. The CDR3 has 14 amino acids. Germline V lookup: CDR1 MNHEY, CDR2 SVGAGI.

The V call is TRBV20-1, the J call TRBJ2-3; the D gene is possibly TRBD2 (6 bases). CDR3 size: 16 residues. Between the trimmed V and J ends, which lost 3 bases and 4 bases, there was a span of 20 bases. Germline CDR1 DFQATT, CDR2 SNEGSKA (reference sequence). CDR3 DNA sequence: TGCAGTGCTAGTGGTGCGGGGCTCCGAGGAGCAGATACGCAGTATTTT. Translation gives CSASGAGLRGADTQYF.

In its sample, this clone was seen once. The V and J genes are TRBV6-6 and TRBJ2-4; tentative D call: TRBD1 (6 bases). The germline V and J ends were trimmed by 2 bases and 2 bases, with 10 bases remaining between them. CDR1 and CDR2 from the germline V gene are MNHNY and SVGAGI (reference sequence). The CDR3 is 15 residues long. The CDR3 bases are TGTGCCAGCAGTTACACGCAGGGGTCCAAAAACATTCAGTACTTC. Amino acids: CASSYTQGSKNIQYF.

V usage is TRBV5-1 and J usage is TRBJ1-1; D uncertain. This CDR3 comprises 15 residues. The V end was cut by 0 bases, the J end by 2 bases, with 11 bases between. Germline V lookup: CDR1 SGHRS, CDR2 YFSETQ. DNA of the CDR3: TGCGCCAGCAGCTTGGGCGGAGACCTTAACACTGAAGCTTTCTTT. Translation: CASSLGGDLNTEAFF.

The chain couples TRBV6-5 to TRBJ2-1, with 7 bases lining up with TRBD1. The CDR3 spans 14 residues. The germline CDR1 and CDR2 sequences are MNHEY and SVGAGI. V trimming: 5 bases; J trimming: 6 bases; junction bases outside the gene matches: 7. CDR3 nucleotides: TGTGCCAGCAGTACGGCACAGGGGTTCAATGAGCAGTTCTTC. Translated, it gives CASSTAQGFNEQFF.

A few counts support this clone. The rearrangement uses TRBV7-6 and TRBJ1-6; D perhaps matches TRBD1 (6 bases). The ends were cut back, 7 bases at V and 6 bases at J, with 10 bases in the middle. The CDR3 consists of 13 residues. Germline V gene data show CDR1 as SGHVS and CDR2 as FNYEAQ. CDR3: CASTQGANSPLHF. Written as DNA, the CDR3 is TGTGCCAGCACACAGGGAGCTAATTCACCCCTCCACTTT.

This sequence joins TRBV5-6 and TRBJ2-7, with 7 bases matching TRBD2. Trimming removed 1 base from V and 3 bases from J; junction bases left unmatched: 4. CDR1 SGHDT and CDR2 YYEEEE come from the germline V gene. The CDR3 length is 14 residues. CDR3 loop: CASSLREAVYEQYF. The CDR3 DNA sequence: TGTGCCAGCAGCTTGCGGGAGGCTGTCTACGAGCAGTACTTC.

Only one count was recorded for this clone. The CDR3 DNA follows: TGTGCCAGCAGCACCTTGGGGAGAGATAGCTCCTACGAGCAGTACTTC. Its protein product is CASSTLGRDSSYEQYF. J is TRBJ2-7 and V is TRBV5-6; tentative D call: TRBD2 (5 bases). Germline CDR1 SGHDT, CDR2 YYEEEE. V was cut by 4 bases and J by 0 bases, with 17 bases left in between. The CDR3 has 16 amino acids.

The V call is TRBV6-1, the J call TRBJ1-5; D gene unclear. Between the trimmed V and J ends, which lost 3 bases and 7 bases, there was a span of 13 bases. Germline CDR1 MNHNS, CDR2 SASEGT. CDR3 size: 14 residues. CDR3 region: CASSDDYRRQPQHF. CDR3 in DNA: TGTGCCAGCAGTGACGACTATCGTCGGCAGCCCCAGCATTTT.

This rearrangement joins TRBV5-6 to TRBJ2-5; 9 positions agree with TRBD1. V dropped 5 bases and J dropped 3; count of bases not matched to a gene: 2. Germline lookup yields CDR1 SGHDT and CDR2 YYEEEE. The CDR3 length is 13 residues. The DNA for the CDR3 is TGTGCCAGCAGTCGACAGGGGGAAGAGACCCAGTACTTC. It encodes CASSRQGEETQYF. The full variable domain, its missing parts supplied by reference TRBV5-6 and TRBJ2-5, is DAGVTQSPTHLIKTRGQQVTLRCSPKSGHDTVSWYQQALGQGPQFIFQYYEEEERQRGNFPDRFSGHQFPNYSSELNVNALLLGDSALYLCASSRQGEETQYFGPGTRLLVL.

The chain combines TRBV6-2 or TRBV6-3 with TRBJ2-7, with 13 bases lining up with TRBD2. Germline CDR1 MNHEY, CDR2 SVGEGT. V gave up 0 bases and J gave up 4 bases; unmatched junction bases: 6. The CDR3 covers 17 residues. The DNA of the CDR3 is TGTGCCAGCAGTTACTCCGGACTAGCGGGGGACACGTACGAGCAGTACTTC. Translated: CASSYSGLAGDTYEQYF.

V gene TRBV6-2 or TRBV6-3 combines with J gene TRBJ1-2; TRBD1 matches at 8 bases. Germline CDR1 and CDR2: MNHEY and SVGEGT. The V and J ends lost 3 bases and 6 bases, in that order; junction bases with no gene match: 9. The CDR3 has 15 residues. The CDR3 region is CASSYSPGQVHGYTF. Written as DNA, the CDR3 is TGTGCCAGCAGTTATTCACCGGGACAGGTCCATGGCTACACCTTC.

This rearrangement joins TRBV6-5 to TRBJ2-2; 9 bases align to TRBD2. V shed 8 bases and J 7 bases; nucleotides not matched to a gene: 8. The CDR3 has 14 residues. Germline CDR1 and CDR2: MNHEY and SVGAGI. This chain's CDR3 is CASAGGGAGGELFF. As DNA, the CDR3 is TGTGCCAGCGCGGGAGGGGGCGCCGGCGGGGAGCTGTTTTTT.

The chain carries TRBV4-2 and TRBJ2-3, with 14 positions matching TRBD2. Germline V lookup: CDR1 LGHNA, CDR2 YNFKEQ. This CDR3 region has 19 residues. V lost 5 bases, J lost 0 bases, and 10 bases stayed unmatched. This CDR3 reads CASSSWTSGGSTSTDTQYF. The DNA of the CDR3 is TGTGCCAGCAGCTCCTGGACTAGCGGGGGGTCTACTAGCACAGATACGCAGTATTTT.